Given below is one TCR beta chain in context. Its target antigen remains unknown. As the CDR3 is not closed by the conserved phenylalanine or tryptophan, this likely results from a read error. The time point label, as the study defines it: cycle 4 day 1 (C4D1), after around six weeks of nivolumab. Relapse after autologous stem cell transplantation had occurred in all trial patients, and cohorts A, B and C were distinguished by prior brentuximab vedotin exposure. A total of fewer than 65 patients with relapsed/refractory classical Hodgkin lymphoma made up the trial cohort, and each patient's best overall response was complete response, partial response or progressive disease. Trial patients were treated with single-agent nivolumab in the multi-cohort phase II CheckMate 205 trial. An independent review committee assessed best overall response by applying the 2007 International Working Group response criteria. Trial PBMCs were obtained immediately prior to nivolumab initiation (C1D1) and on therapy at cycle 2 day 1 and cycle 4 day 1. After peripheral blood was drawn into 8 mL Vacutainer Cell Preparation Tubes, PBMCs were isolated by centrifugation and then cryopreserved.

Genomic DNA was extracted with the Qiagen DNeasy kit from unsorted PBMCs and from negatively selected CD4+ and CD8+ fractions. TCR beta CDR3 regions were subjected to amplification by immunoSEQ multiplex PCR with primers that anneal to V and J segments. A synthetic immune receptor repertoire was used to minimize amplification bias, and any remaining bias was removed computationally after sequencing. Processing in the source paper ran as follows. Custom Python scripts were used to quantify repertoire diversity as the Shannon entropy index. The unsorted, CD4+ and CD8+ repertoires were each analyzed separately, with the exception of combined analyses, where CD4+ and CD8+ sequences were merged in silico. Clonal expansion was defined as at least a 2-fold frequency increase after treatment relative to C1D1, with a pseudocount of 0.5 for undetected baseline clones. Clones with 0 or 1 copy at C1D1 were defined as singleton clones, while clones with 2 or more copies were defined as non-singleton clones. By matching protein sequences in sorted samples from the same patient, clones expanded in unsorted samples were annotated as CD4+, CD8+ or unknown. Wilcoxon tests on paired samples were used to test changes in diversity from C1D1 to C4D1. The clones in this table, taken by TCRdb from immuneACCESS, are in-frame only. Not every clone is retained; where verified, under half of the shortfall comes from an unresolved V gene, and the cause of the rest is unknown. That table is the source of V, J and clone size, and D and trimming were worked out from the DNA. The sample records some 20,000 clones, approximately 80% of which are singletons. 22% of the sample comes from the top ten.

The data were obtained in a study of PD-1 blockade in classical Hodgkin lymphoma (dated by TCRdb to 2020 to 2021). A note on the overall study: Nivolumab dosing was 3 mg/kg intravenously every 2 weeks, continuing until either disease progression or unacceptable toxicity. The study used TCR beta sequencing and CyTOF to define a peripheral blood immune signature of response to PD-1 blockade in classical Hodgkin lymphoma.

Paper-wide results and their limitations: CD4+ but not CD8+ TCR diversity rose significantly by C4D1 (p=0.0027 vs p=0.16), most apparent in complete responders (p=0.02). Baseline TCR diversity was reported as lower in newly diagnosed patients than in healthy donors, and lower still in relapsed/refractory patients. Among trial patients, those achieving complete response had baseline diversity similar to that of newly diagnosed patients, while diversity was significantly lower in partial responders and progressors. Only a single clinical trial cohort was studied, and what caused the repertoire differences, possibly disease activity or prior therapy, remained undefined. Patients starting nivolumab less than 1 year after ASCT had lower diversity and were excluded from later analyses to avoid confounding by immune reconstitution.

The TCR sequence derives from a human donor with classical Hodgkin lymphoma. Material: peripheral blood mononuclear cells (PBMCs), obtained before the fourth cycle of nivolumab.

The DNA sequence is given as TGTGCCAGCAGTGAAGCGCTTCATTGGGCCCAGCATCTT. Translation gives CASSEALHWAQHL. The chain is made from TRBV2 and TRBJ1-5, with the D segment identity uncertain. The length of the CDR3 is 13 amino acids, counting both ends. The read is trimmed to its CDR3 DNA, 39 bases read in frame from base 1. The junction carries 11 bases between V and J, which are trimmed by 0 bases and 11 bases respectively. The germline V gene yields SNHLY for CDR1 and FYNNEI for CDR2.